Presented here are 17 T cell receptor beta chains from one specimen sequenced in a study of technical replicates of blood from a few donors. This table comes from immunoSEQ multiplex PCR, and its TCRdb copy is limited to in-frame clones, with some not included. The repertoire holds 70,000 or so clones, with about 90% as singletons. The sample was PBMCs. These receptors were collected from a human donor in good health. Some clones in this sample may be carry-over from other donors' samples.

The chain carries TRBV5-6 and TRBJ2-5, with 9 bases identical to TRBD1. The CDR3 is 13 amino acids. Germline lookup yields CDR1 SGHDT and CDR2 YYEEEE. With 7 bases clipped from V and 5 bases from J, the junction kept 6 bases outside the gene matches. In nucleotides, the CDR3 is TGTGCCAGCGGCACACAGGGGGCCGAGACCCAGTACTTC. Translation: CASGTQGAETQYF.

This chain uses TRBV30 with TRBJ1-1; D call uncertain. The CDR3 extends over 14 amino acids. Trimming shortened V by 5 bases and J by 5 bases, and 18 bases separated the two germline ends. Per the germline V gene, CDR1 is GTSNPN and CDR2 is SVGIG (reference sequence). CDR3 coding DNA: TGTGCCTGGGGCCCAGGACCGCGGAGGACTGAAGCTTTCTTT. This translates into CAWGPGPRRTEAFF.

V and J are TRBV13 and TRBJ1-2, with D possibly TRBD1 on 5 matching bases. The CDR3 extends over 13 amino acids. Per germline, CDR1 PRHDT and CDR2 FYEKMQ (reference sequence). V lost 5 bases, J lost 4 bases, and 11 bases lay in between. The CDR3 reads CASSIRQTYGYTF. The CDR3 DNA follows: TGTGCCAGCAGCATTCGACAGACCTATGGCTACACCTTC. Full variable domain (outside the CDR3, taken from reference TRBV13 and TRBJ1-2): AAGVIQSPRHLIKEKRETATLKCYPIPRHDTVYWYQQGPGQDPQFLISFYEKMQSDKGSIPDRFSAQQFSDYHSELNMSSLELGDSALYFCASSIRQTYGYTFGSGTRLTVV.

This clone was recorded at least ten times. V gene TRBV6-4 combines with J gene TRBJ1-5; D is uncertain. V lost 3 bases to trimming and J lost 4 bases, with 7 bases between them. Germline CDR1 reads MRHNA; CDR2 reads SNTAGT. The CDR3 contains 13 residues. CDR3 coding DNA: TGTGCCAGCAGTGAGGCGGCAAATCAGCCCCAGCATTTT. It yields the protein CASSEAANQPQHF.

The rearrangement joins TRBV7-6 to TRBJ1-1; D not resolved. Trimming shortened V by 3 bases and J by 1 base, and 3 bases separated the two germline ends. This CDR3 spans 12 amino acids. Germline CDR1 and CDR2: SGHVS and FNYEAQ. For the CDR3, the DNA is TGTGCCAGCAGCTTCTCGAACACTGAAGCTTTCTTT. This translates into CASSFSNTEAFF.

This chain links TRBV7-9 with TRBJ1-1; 8 nucleotides line up with TRBD1. The junction had 12 bases not matched to a gene; V was cut back by 5 bases and J by 4 bases. The CDR3 length is 16 residues. CDR1 and CDR2 from the germline V gene are SEHNR and FQNEAQ (reference sequence). The chain's CDR3 is CASSQGAGGLRTEAFF. The CDR3 coding sequence is TGTGCCAGCAGCCAGGGGGCAGGGGGATTACGCACTGAAGCTTTCTTT.

The V call is TRBV15, the J call TRBJ2-5; 8 nucleotides line up with TRBD1. Germline V gene data show CDR1 as LNHNV and CDR2 as YYDKDF (reference sequence). V lost 0 bases and J lost 3; bases outside the gene matches: 21. This CDR3 contains 21 residues. The CDR3 nucleotides are TGTGCCACCAGCAGAGATACCCCAATCGGTGCGTCGGACAGGGATAAAGAGACCCAGTACTTC. This encodes CATSRDTPIGASDRDKETQYF.

This clone has only one observation. J is TRBJ2-7 and V is TRBV2; possible D gene TRBD1, 6 bases. The germline V gene has CDR1 SNHLY and CDR2 FYNNEI. The CDR3 loop spans 14 amino acids. Trimming removed 3 bases at V and 2 bases at J, with 11 bases between. The DNA of the CDR3 is TGTGCCAGCAGTGAGCAGGGGCCCCCCTACGAGCAGTACTTC. It yields the protein CASSEQGPPYEQYF.

The rearrangement uses TRBV5-1 and TRBJ2-3; 7 bases align to TRBD2. The V gene's germline CDR1 is SGHRS and CDR2 YFSETQ. This CDR3 comprises 19 residues. Trimming at V came to 4 bases and at J to 2 bases, leaving 19 bases not matched to a gene. This CDR3 reads CASSQAEAGRAGYTDTQYF. The DNA of the CDR3 is TGCGCCAGCAGCCAAGCCGAGGCTGGTCGAGCGGGGTACACAGATACGCAGTATTTT.

The CDR3 nucleotides are TGTGCCAGCAGCTTGGTCTCAGGGTTGGTAGGTGGCTACACCTTC. This encodes CASSLVSGLVGGYTF. The gene calls are TRBV5-8 and TRBJ1-2; tentative D call: TRBD1 (5 bases). The CDR3 spans 15 residues. Trimming took 0 bases from V and 7 from J, leaving 16 bases between them. CDR1 and CDR2 from the germline V gene are SGHTS and YDEGEE.

The chain uses TRBV4-2 and TRBJ1-2; 8 bases are shared with TRBD1. V shed 0 bases, J shed 4 bases, and the junction held 7 bases outside the gene matches. The CDR3 runs 16 residues. Germline V gives CDR1 LGHNA, CDR2 YNFKEQ. The CDR3 bases are TGTGCCAGCAGCCAAGATGAGACAGGGGCCCTCTATGGCTACACCTTC. It encodes CASSQDETGALYGYTF.

The chain combines TRBV7-9 with TRBJ2-7; 7 bases are a match to TRBD1. This CDR3 has 16 residues. J was trimmed by 5 bases and V by 0 bases; bases with no gene match: 10. The germline V gene encodes CDR1 SEHNR and CDR2 FQNEAQ (reference sequence). CDR3 protein: CASSLADREESDEQYF. As DNA, the CDR3 is TGTGCCAGCAGCTTAGCCGACAGGGAAGAGTCAGACGAGCAGTACTTC.

The gene calls are TRBV6-1 and TRBJ2-7, with 8 bases that match TRBD1. The V segment lost 6 bases and the J segment 1 base; nucleotides outside the gene matches: 5. Per germline, CDR1 MNHNS and CDR2 SASEGT. The CDR3 totals 14 residues. The CDR3 DNA follows: TGTGCCAGCAGCTCCCGGGACAGGTCCTACGAGCAGTACTTC. Encoded protein: CASSSRDRSYEQYF.

This chain connects TRBV27 to TRBJ1-1, with TRBD1 matching 9 bases. With V trimmed by 7 bases and J by 3 bases, 9 bases remained unmatched. Per germline, CDR1 MNHEY and CDR2 SMNVEV (reference sequence). The CDR3 spans 15 residues. The CDR3 bases are TGTGCCAGCACCAACAGGGGGCGAGATTACACTGAAGCTTTCTTT. Its protein is CASTNRGRDYTEAFF.

V and J are TRBV2 and TRBJ1-6; D unresolved. There are 14 residues in the CDR3. Germline V CDR1 and CDR2: SNHLY, FYNNEI. V gave up 9 bases and J gave up 2 bases, with 11 bases separating them. In DNA form, the CDR3 reads TGTGCCAGTCAAACATCCCCCTATAATTCACCCCTCCACTTT. Its translation is CASQTSPYNSPLHF.

CDR3 in amino acids: CASSQDAGGAVYYGYTF. The CDR3 bases are TGCGCCAGCAGCCAAGACGCAGGGGGCGCGGTGTACTATGGCTACACCTTC. This chain links TRBV4-1 with TRBJ1-2, with 8 bases lining up with TRBD1. Trimming cost V 0 bases and J 3 bases; bases outside gene matches: 9. The CDR3 consists of 17 residues. Germline CDR1 reads MGHRA; CDR2 reads YSYEKL.

This clone was seen only once. The chain has TRBV5-5 and TRBJ1-2; tentatively, D is TRBD1 (6 bases). The CDR3 consists of 15 residues. The V gene lost 0 bases and the J gene lost 3 bases, with 12 bases spanning the gap. Germline values: CDR1 SGHKS, CDR2 YYEKEE (reference sequence). CDR3 DNA: TGTGCCAGCAGCTTGGTGGCAACAGGGCACTATGGCTACACCTTC. Translating it yields CASSLVATGHYGYTF.